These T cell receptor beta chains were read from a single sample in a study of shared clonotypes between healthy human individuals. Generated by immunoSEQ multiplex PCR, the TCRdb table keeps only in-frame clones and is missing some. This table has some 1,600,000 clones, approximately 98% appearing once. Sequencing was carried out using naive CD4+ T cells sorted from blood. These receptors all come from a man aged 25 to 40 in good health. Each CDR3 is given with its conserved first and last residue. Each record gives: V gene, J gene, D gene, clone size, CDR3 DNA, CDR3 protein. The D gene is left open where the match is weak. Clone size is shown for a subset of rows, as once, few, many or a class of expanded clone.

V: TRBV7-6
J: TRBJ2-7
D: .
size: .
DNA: TGTGCCAGCAGCCCAGGCGGCAGTCTGGAGCAGTACTTC
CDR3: CASSPGGSLEQYF

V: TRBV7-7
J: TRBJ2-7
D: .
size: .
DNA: TGTGCCAGCAGCGCAGCTTCAGGGGATATTTACGAGCAGTACTTC
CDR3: CASSAASGDIYEQYF

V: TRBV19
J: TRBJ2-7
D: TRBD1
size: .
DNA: TGTGCCAGTAGTATAGATCGCGGACCGGGACAGTACTACGAGCAGTACTTC
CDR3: CASSIDRGPGQYYEQYF

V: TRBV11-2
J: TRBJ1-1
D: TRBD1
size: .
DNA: TGTGCCAGCAGCTTTAGACCTGGGACAGCGAGGGGCATGAACACTGAAGCTTTCTTT
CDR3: CASSFRPGTARGMNTEAFF

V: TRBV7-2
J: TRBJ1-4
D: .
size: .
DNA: TGTGCCAGCAGCTTAATCGGACGGAATGAAAAACTGTTTTTT
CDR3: CASSLIGRNEKLFF

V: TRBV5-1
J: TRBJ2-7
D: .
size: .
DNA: TGCGCCAGCAGCTTGGGTACAGGGACCTACGAGCAGTACTTC
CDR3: CASSLGTGTYEQYF

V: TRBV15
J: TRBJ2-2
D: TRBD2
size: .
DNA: TGTGCCACCAGCAGAGGGACTAGCGGGAGACCCAACACCGGGGAGCTGTTTTTT
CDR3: CATSRGTSGRPNTGELFF

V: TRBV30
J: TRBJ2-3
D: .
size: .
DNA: TGTGCCTGGGGCCGAGCAGATACGCAGTATTTT
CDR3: CAWGRADTQYF

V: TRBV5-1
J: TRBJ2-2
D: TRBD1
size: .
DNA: TGCGCCAGCAGCTACGTCGGCAGGGGGAGCGGGGAGCTGTTTTTT
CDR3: CASSYVGRGSGELFF

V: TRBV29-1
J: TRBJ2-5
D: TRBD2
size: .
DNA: TGCAGCGTTGCTAGCTTTCGACTAGCGGAGGAGACCCAGTACTTC
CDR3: CSVASFRLAEETQYF

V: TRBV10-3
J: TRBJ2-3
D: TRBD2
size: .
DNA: TGTGCCATCAGTGGGGTAGCGGGAGGGGACACAGATACGCAGTATTTT
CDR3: CAISGVAGGDTDTQYF

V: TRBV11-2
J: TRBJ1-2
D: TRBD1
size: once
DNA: TGTGCCAGCAGCCCCAATCGGGACAGGTATGGCTACACCTTC
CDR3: CASSPNRDRYGYTF

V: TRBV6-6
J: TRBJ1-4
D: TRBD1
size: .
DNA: TGTGCCAGCAGTTACGGGACAGGGACTCAAAAACTGTTTTTT
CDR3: CASSYGTGTQKLFF

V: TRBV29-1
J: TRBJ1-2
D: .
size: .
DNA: TGCAGCGTTCCGAGTGGAGGCCCCTCAACCTATGGCTACACCTTC
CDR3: CSVPSGGPSTYGYTF

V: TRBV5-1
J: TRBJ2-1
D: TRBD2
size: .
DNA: TGCGCCAGCAGCTTGAGGGATCCACTAGCGGGGACTTACAATGAGCAGTTCTTC
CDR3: CASSLRDPLAGTYNEQFF

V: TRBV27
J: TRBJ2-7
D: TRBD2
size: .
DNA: TGTGCCAGCAGCCGGATCCGCGGGGGTAGCTCCTACGAGCAGTACTTC
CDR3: CASSRIRGGSSYEQYF

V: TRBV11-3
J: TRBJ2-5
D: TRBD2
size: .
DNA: TGTGCCAGCAGCTTAGGACTAGCGGGGGGGCAAGAGACCCAGTACTTC
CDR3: CASSLGLAGGQETQYF

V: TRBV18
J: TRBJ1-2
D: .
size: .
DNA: TGTGCCAGCTCGACGACACAGGGTTACGGCTACACCTTC
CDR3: CASSTTQGYGYTF

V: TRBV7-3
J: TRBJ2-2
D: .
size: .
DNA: TGTGCCAGCAGCTTATCCAGCACCGGGGAGCTGTTTTTT
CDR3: CASSLSSTGELFF

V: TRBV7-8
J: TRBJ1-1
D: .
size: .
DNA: TGTGCCAGCAGCCCAGGACATGTGGCTTTCTTT
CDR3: CASSPGHVAFF

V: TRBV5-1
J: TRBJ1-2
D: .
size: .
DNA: TGCGCCAGCAGCTTAGAGGGTGGGGACTATGGCTACACCTTC
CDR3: CASSLEGGDYGYTF

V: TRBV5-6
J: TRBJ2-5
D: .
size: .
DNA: TGTGCCAGCAGGCTCTGGTTGAAAGAGACCCAGTACTTC
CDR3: CASRLWLKETQYF

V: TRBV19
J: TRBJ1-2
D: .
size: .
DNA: TGTGCCAGTAACCCCTCTACAGGCGGCTATGGCTACACCTTC
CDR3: CASNPSTGGYGYTF